Given below is one T cell receptor (beta chain) in context. The sample comes from a study of blood T cell repertoires in COVID-19. Background on the study: Sites in the United States, Italy and Spain provided acute and convalescent COVID-19 samples. T cells, B-cell-depleted T cells, or PBMCs provided the cDNA or gDNA that served as material.

In the original analysis: Reference gene primer amplification in the assay estimated nucleated cell counts. TCRdb's copy holds only in-frame clones and misses some; the assay was immunoSEQ multiplex PCR. V and J calls and clone size follow that table, whereas D and trimming were derived from the DNA. Among 180,000 or so clones listed, 70% to 85% were seen once. Input material: peripheral blood. The clonotype was recovered from a human donor with acute or convalescent COVID-19. The donor label of this sample is uncertain.

As DNA, the CDR3 is TGTGCCTGGAGTGCTAAGGATACGCAGTATTTT. This sequence encodes CAWSAKDTQYF. V and J are TRBV30 and TRBJ2-3; unclear D gene. Trimming took off 1 base at V and 6 bases at J, with 5 bases between the two ends. Germline CDR1 GTSNPN, CDR2 SVGIG (reference sequence). The CDR3 runs to 11 residues.